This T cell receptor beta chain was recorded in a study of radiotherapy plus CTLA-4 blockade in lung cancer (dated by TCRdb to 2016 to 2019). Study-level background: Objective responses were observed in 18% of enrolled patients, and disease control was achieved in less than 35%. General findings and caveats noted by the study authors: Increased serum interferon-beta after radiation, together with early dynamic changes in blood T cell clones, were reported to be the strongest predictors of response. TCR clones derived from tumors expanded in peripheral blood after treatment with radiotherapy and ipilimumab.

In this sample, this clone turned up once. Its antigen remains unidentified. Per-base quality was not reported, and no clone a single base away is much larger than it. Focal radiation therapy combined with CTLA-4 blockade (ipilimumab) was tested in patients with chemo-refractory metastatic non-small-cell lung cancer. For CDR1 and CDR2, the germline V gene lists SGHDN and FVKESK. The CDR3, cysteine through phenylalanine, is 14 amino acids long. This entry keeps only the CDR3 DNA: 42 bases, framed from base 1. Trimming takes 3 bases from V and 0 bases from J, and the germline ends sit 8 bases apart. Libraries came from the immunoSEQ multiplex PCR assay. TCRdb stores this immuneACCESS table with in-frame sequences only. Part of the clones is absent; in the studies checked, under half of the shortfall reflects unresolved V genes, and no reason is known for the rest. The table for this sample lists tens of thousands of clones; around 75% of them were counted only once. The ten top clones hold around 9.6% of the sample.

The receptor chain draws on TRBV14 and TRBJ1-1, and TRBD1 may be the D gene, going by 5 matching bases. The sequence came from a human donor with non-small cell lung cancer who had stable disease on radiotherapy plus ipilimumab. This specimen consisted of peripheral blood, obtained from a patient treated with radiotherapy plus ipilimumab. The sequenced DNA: TGTGCCAGCAGCCAGTCAGGGATGAACACTGAAGCTTTCTTT. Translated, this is CASSQSGMNTEAFF. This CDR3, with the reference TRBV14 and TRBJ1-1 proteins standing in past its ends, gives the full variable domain EAGVTQFPSHSVIEKGQTVTLRCDPISGHDNLYWYRRVMGKEIKFLLHFVKESKQDESGMPNNRFLAERTGGTYSTLKVQPAELEDSGVYFCASSQSGMNTEAFFGQGTRLTVV.